The 2 T cell receptor beta chains listed next were all sequenced from one sample in a study of cytomegalovirus exposure and HLA in healthy donors. It was with 60 Vbeta and 13 Jbeta primers that the PCR ran. Clones were read by immunoSEQ multiplex PCR, and TCRdb kept only the in-frame ones, dropping some. This sample has over 100,000 clones, with roughly 80% found just once. Material for sequencing was PBMCs. Every receptor here comes from a middle-aged man in good health and CMV-seronegative.

J is TRBJ2-5 and V is TRBV5-6, with D perhaps TRBD2 (5 bases). V was cut by 7 bases and J by 1 base, with 14 bases left in between. The CDR3 contains 14 residues. The germline V gene has CDR1 SGHDT and CDR2 YYEEEE. CDR3 protein: CASGLAVIQETQYF. Here the CDR3 DNA reads TGTGCCAGCGGCCTAGCAGTGATCCAAGAGACCCAGTACTTC. Supplemented by reference TRBV5-6 and TRBJ2-5, the full variable domain reads DAGVTQSPTHLIKTRGQQVTLRCSPKSGHDTVSWYQQALGQGPQFIFQYYEEEERQRGNFPDRFSGHQFPNYSSELNVNALLLGDSALYLCASGLAVIQETQYFGPGTRLLVL.

This sequence joins TRBV27 and TRBJ2-7; 8 bases agree with TRBD1. Germline V gives CDR1 MNHEY, CDR2 SMNVEV (reference sequence). V trimming: 6 bases; J trimming: 6 bases; junction bases outside the gene matches: 13. CDR3 length: 15 residues. The CDR3 is CASRKQGEGGREQYF. The CDR3 DNA sequence: TGTGCCAGCAGGAAACAGGGGGAAGGAGGACGCGAGCAGTACTTC.